A single T cell receptor beta chain is shown here with its context. What it binds is not known. The CDR3 has 16 residues. Germline assignment: CDR1 SGHVS and CDR2 FQNEAQ. V was shortened by 4 bases and J by 2 bases, with 15 bases between the two germline ends. The record originates from a study of shared clonotypes between healthy human individuals. Generated by immunoSEQ multiplex PCR, the TCRdb table keeps only in-frame clones and is missing some. The table has about 1.5 million clones, more than 95% seen once; the top ten hold roughly 1.2%. General study points: Generally, naive subsets came out with larger estimated richness than memory subsets. Some naive CD4 clonotypes, around 5%, turned up in common across several donors.

This chain connects TRBV7-8 to TRBJ1-5; D remains unclear. Sequences were obtained from naive CD4+ T cells sorted from blood. Documented subset: CD45RA+ positively selected. This receptor was taken from a man younger than 45 in good health. CDR3 residues: CASSSTRVVGNQPQHF. CDR3 DNA: TGTGCCAGCAGCTCGACAAGGGTGGTGGGCAATCAGCCCCAGCATTTT. The full variable domain, in which reference TRBV7-8 and TRBJ1-5 provide the parts outside the CDR3, is GAGVSQSPRYKVAKRGQDVALRCDPISGHVSLFWYQQALGQGPEFLTYFQNEAQLDKSGLPSDRFFAERPEGSVSTLKIQRTQQEDSAVYLCASSSTRVVGNQPQHFGDGTRLSIL.